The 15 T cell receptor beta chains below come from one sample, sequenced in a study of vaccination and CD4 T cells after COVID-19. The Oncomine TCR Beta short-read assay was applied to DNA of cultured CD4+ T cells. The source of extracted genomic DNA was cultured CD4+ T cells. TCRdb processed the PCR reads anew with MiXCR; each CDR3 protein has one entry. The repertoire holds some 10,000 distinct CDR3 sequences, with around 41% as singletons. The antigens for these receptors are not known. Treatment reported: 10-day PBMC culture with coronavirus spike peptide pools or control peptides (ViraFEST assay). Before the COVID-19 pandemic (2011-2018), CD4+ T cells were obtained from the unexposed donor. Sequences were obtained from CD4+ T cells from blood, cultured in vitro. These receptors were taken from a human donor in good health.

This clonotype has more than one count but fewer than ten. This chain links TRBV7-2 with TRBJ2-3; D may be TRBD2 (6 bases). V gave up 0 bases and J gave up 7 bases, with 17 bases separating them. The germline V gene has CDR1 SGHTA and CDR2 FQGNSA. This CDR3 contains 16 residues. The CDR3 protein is CASSLAGPGVGYTQYF. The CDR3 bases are TGTGCCAGCAGCTTAGCGGGCCCGGGAGTTGGATATACGCAGTATTTT.

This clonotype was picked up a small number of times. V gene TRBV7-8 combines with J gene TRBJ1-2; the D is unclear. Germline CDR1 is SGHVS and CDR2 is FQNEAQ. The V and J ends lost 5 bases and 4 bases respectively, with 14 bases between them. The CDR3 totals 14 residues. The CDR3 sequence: CASSPRWGFYGYTF. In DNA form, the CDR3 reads TGTGCCAGCAGCCCTAGATGGGGTTTCTATGGCTACACCTTC. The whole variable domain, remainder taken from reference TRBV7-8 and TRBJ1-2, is GAGVSQSPRYKVAKRGQDVALRCDPISGHVSLFWYQQALGQGPEFLTYFQNEAQLDKSGLPSDRFFAERPEGSVSTLKIQRTQQEDSAVYLCASSPRWGFYGYTFGSGTRLTVV.

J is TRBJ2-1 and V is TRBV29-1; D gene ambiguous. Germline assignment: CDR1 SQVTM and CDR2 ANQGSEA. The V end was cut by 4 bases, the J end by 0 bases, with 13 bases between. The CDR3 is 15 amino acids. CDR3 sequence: CSVGNIASSYNEQFF. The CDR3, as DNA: TGCAGCGTTGGGAATATTGCGAGCTCCTACAATGAGCAGTTCTTC.

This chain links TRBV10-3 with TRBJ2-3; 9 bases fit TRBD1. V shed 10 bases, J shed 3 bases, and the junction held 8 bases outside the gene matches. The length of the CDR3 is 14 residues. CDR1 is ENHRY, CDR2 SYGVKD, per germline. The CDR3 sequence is CASSRGQGTDTQYF. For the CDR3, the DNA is TGTGCCAGCTCTCGGGGACAGGGAACAGATACGCAGTATTTT.

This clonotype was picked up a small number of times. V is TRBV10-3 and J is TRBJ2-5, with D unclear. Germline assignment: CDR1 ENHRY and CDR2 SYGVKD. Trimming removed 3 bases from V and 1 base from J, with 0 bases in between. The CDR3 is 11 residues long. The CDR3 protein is CAISDQETQYF. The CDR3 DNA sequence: TGTGCCATCAGTGACCAAGAGACCCAGTACTTC.

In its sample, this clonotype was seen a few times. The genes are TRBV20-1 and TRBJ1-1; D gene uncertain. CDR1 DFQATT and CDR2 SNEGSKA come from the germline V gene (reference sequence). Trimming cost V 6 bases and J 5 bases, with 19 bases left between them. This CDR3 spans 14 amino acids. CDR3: CSATRPRVRTEAFF. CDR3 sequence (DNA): TGCAGTGCCACCCGACCGAGGGTGCGAACTGAAGCTTTCTTT.

The CDR3 DNA sequence: TGCAGTGCCACCGGACTAGCGGCTAAGCAGTACTTC. Residues: CSATGLAAKQYF. The chain is built from TRBV20-1 and TRBJ2-7; TRBD2 matches 10 bases. The CDR3 is 12 amino acids. Germline-derived CDR1 and CDR2 are DFQATT and SNEGSKA (reference sequence). With 6 bases clipped from V and 8 bases from J, the junction kept 7 bases outside the gene matches.

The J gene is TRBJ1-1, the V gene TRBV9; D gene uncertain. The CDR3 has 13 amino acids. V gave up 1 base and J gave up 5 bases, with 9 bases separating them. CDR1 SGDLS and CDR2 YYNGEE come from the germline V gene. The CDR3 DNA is TGTGCCAGCAGCGTATCTGTTACAACTGAAGCTTTCTTT. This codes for CASSVSVTTEAFF.

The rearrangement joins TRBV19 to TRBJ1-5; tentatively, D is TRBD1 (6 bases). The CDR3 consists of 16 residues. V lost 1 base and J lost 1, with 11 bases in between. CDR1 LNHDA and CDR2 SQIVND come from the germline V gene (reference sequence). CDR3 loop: CASSIGGGGSNQPQHF. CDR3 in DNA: TGTGCCAGTAGTATAGGAGGGGGGGGCAGCAATCAGCCCCAGCATTTT.

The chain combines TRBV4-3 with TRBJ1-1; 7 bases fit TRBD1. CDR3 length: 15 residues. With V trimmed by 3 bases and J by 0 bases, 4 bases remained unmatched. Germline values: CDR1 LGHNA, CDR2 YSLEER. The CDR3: CASSHRQGMNTEAFF. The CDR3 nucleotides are TGCGCCAGCAGCCACCGACAGGGAATGAACACTGAAGCTTTCTTT.

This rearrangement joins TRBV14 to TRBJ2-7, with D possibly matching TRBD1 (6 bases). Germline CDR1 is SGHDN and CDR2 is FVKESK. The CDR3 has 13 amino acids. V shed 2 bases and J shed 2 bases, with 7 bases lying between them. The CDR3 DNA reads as TGTGCCAGCAGCCAAAACAGGGCCTACGAGCAGTACTTC. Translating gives CASSQNRAYEQYF.

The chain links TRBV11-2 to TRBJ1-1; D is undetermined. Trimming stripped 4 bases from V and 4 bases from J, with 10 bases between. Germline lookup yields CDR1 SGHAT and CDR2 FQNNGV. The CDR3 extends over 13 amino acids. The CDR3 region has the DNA TGTGCCAGCAGCTCCCAGGCCACCACTGAAGCTTTCTTT. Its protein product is CASSSQATTEAFF. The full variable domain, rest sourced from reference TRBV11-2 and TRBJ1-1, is EAGVAQSPRYKIIEKRQSVAFWCNPISGHATLYWYQQILGQGPKLLIQFQNNGVVDDSQLPKDRFSAERLKGVDSTLKIQPAKLEDSAVYLCASSSQATTEAFFGQGTRLTVV.

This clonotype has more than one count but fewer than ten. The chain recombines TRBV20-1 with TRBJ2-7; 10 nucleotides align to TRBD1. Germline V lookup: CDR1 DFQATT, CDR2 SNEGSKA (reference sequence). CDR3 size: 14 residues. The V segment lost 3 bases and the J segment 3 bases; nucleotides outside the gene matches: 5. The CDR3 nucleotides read TGCAGTGCTAGCCGGACAGGGGGGTACTACGAGCAGTACTTC. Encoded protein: CSASRTGGYYEQYF.

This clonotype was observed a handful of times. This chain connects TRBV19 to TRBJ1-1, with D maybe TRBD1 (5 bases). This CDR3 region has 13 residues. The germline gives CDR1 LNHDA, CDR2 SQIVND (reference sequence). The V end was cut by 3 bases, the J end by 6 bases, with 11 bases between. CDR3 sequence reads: CASSIRAGPEAFF. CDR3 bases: TGTGCCAGTAGTATTAGGGCAGGGCCTGAAGCTTTCTTT.

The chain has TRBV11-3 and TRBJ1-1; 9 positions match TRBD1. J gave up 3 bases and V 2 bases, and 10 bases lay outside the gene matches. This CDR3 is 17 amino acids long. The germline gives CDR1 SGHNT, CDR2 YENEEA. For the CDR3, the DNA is TGTGCCAGCAGCTTACCCCGACAGGGGGAGACGGACACTGAAGCTTTCTTT. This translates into CASSLPRQGETDTEAFF.